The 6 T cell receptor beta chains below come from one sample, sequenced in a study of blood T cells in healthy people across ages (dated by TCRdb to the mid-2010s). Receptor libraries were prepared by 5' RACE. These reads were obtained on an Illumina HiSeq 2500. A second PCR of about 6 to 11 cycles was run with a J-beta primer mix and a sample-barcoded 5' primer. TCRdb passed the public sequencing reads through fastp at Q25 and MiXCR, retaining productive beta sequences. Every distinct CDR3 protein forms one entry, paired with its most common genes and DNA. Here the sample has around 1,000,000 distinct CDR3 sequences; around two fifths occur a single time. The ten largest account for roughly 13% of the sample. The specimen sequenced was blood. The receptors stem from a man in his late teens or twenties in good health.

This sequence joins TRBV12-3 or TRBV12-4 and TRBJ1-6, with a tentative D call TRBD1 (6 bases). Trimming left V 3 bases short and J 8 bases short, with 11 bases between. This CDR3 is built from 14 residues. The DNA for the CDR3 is TGTGCCAGCAGTTTCACAGGGTTGGATTCACCCCTCCACTTT. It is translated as CASSFTGLDSPLHF.

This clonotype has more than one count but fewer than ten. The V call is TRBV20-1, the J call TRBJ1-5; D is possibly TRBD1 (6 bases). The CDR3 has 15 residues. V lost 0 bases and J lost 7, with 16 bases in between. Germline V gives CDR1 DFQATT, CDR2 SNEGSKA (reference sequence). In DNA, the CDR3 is TGCAGTGCTAGAGATAACGCGGGGGCAGGGCAGCCCCAGCATTTT. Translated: CSARDNAGAGQPQHF.

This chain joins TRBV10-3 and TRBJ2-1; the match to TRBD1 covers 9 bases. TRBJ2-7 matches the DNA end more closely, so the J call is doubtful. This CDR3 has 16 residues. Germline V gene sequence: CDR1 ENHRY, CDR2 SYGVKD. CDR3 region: CAISETSSTGGYEQYF. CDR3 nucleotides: TGTGCCATCAGTGAGACGTCGTCGACAGGGGGCTACGAGCAGTACTTC.

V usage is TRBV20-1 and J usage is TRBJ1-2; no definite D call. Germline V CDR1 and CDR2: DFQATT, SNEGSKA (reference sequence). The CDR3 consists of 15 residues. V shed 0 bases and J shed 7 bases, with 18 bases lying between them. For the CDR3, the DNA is TGCAGTGCTAGAGAAGGAGGACGGAACCTTGGTGGCTACACCTTC. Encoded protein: CSAREGGRNLGGYTF.

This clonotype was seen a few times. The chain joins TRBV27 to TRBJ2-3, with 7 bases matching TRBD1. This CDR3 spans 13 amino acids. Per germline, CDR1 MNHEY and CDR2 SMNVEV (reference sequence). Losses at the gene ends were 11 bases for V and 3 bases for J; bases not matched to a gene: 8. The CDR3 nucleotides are TGTGCCGCAGGGAGACAGGGAACAGATACGCAGTATTTT. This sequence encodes CAAGRQGTDTQYF.

CDR3 sequence reads: CSASAGAGNNEQYF. CDR3 coding DNA: TGCAGTGCTAGCGCGGGGGCCGGCAACAATGAGCAGTACTTC. The chain is built from TRBV20-1 and TRBJ2-7; D is possibly TRBD2 (7 bases). Germline-derived CDR1 and CDR2 are DFQATT and SNEGSKA (reference sequence). Trimming left V 3 bases short and J 7 bases short, with 19 bases between. This CDR3 spans 14 amino acids.